This TCR beta chain is from a study of blood T cell repertoires in COVID-19. Overall study context: Collection of acute and convalescent COVID-19 samples took place in the United States, Italy and Spain.

Trimming at V came to 6 bases and at J to 1 base, leaving 0 bases not matched to a gene. The CDR3 consists of 13 residues. Germline lookup yields CDR1 LNHDA and CDR2 SQIVND (reference sequence). How the authors handled the data: Nucleated cell counts were estimated from reference gene primer amplification. Sequenced by immunoSEQ multiplex PCR; TCRdb stores in-frame clones only, minus some. V and J calls plus clone size are reproduced from that table; the DNA served to infer D and trimming. The table shows around 170,000 clones, with around 83% occurring only once. A note on this clone: In the same sample, other DNA sequences code for this CDR3.

The sequence was obtained from a woman younger than 45 with active or convalescent COVID-19. Sequenced input: peripheral blood. The V call is TRBV19, the J call TRBJ1-1; 9 bases map to TRBD1. The CDR3 bases are TGTGCCAGTAGGACAGGGGGGAACACTGAAGCTTTCTTT. Translating gives CASRTGGNTEAFF.